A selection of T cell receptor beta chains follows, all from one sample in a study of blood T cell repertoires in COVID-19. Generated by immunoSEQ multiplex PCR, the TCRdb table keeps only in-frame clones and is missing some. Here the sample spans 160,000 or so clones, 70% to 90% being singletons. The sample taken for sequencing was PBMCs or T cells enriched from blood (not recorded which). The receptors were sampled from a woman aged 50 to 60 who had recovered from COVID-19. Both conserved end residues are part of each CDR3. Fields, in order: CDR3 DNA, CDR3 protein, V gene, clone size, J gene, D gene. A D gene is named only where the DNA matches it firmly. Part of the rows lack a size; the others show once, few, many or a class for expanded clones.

DNA: TGTGCCAGCAGCCAAGATTGGGCTAGCCGCTACGAGCAGTACTTC; CDR3: CASSQDWASRYEQYF; V: TRBV4-2; size: NA; J: TRBJ2-7; D: NA
DNA: TGTGCCACCAGCAGAGTCCCGACGGGTGTAGACTACACCTTC; CDR3: CATSRVPTGVDYTF; V: TRBV15; size: NA; J: TRBJ1-2; D: NA
DNA: TGTGCCAGCCAGCCCCGTGATGGCAGGGGCGCCGGGGAGCTGTTTTTT; CDR3: CASQPRDGRGAGELFF; V: TRBV7-8; size: NA; J: TRBJ2-2; D: NA
DNA: TGTGCCAGCAGCTTAGTAGCGCTCTCTGGGGCCAACGTCCTGACTTTC; CDR3: CASSLVALSGANVLTF; V: TRBV7-2; size: NA; J: TRBJ2-6; D: NA
DNA: TGTGCCAGCAGTTACGGGGAGGGGACAGATACGCAGTATTTT; CDR3: CASSYGEGTDTQYF; V: TRBV6-2/TRBV6-3; size: NA; J: TRBJ2-3; D: TRBD2
DNA: TGTGCCAGCAGCTTAGGCCCTGGACAGGGGGCCTACGAGCAGTACTTC; CDR3: CASSLGPGQGAYEQYF; V: TRBV13; size: NA; J: TRBJ2-7; D: TRBD1
DNA: TGTGCCAGCAGCACCGGAGGGAACACTGAAGCTTTCTTT; CDR3: CASSTGGNTEAFF; V: TRBV11-1; size: NA; J: TRBJ1-1; D: NA
DNA: TGTGCCAGCAGCTTGGCCGGGAATGAGCAGTTCTTC; CDR3: CASSLAGNEQFF; V: TRBV5-5; size: NA; J: TRBJ2-1; D: NA
DNA: TGTGCCAGCAGCTTGGGGCGGAACTATGGCTACACCTTC; CDR3: CASSLGRNYGYTF; V: TRBV7-2; size: NA; J: TRBJ1-2; D: NA
DNA: TGTGCCAGCAGCTTGACAGTACCCAATTCACCCCTCCACTTT; CDR3: CASSLTVPNSPLHF; V: TRBV11-3; size: NA; J: TRBJ1-6; D: NA
DNA: TGTGCCAGCAGTACTCCCGGGGGGTCACCCCTCCACTTT; CDR3: CASSTPGGSPLHF; V: TRBV6-5; size: NA; J: TRBJ1-6; D: NA
DNA: TGTGCCAGCAGTTTGTCAAAGAACACTGAAGCTTTCTTT; CDR3: CASSLSKNTEAFF; V: TRBV6-2/TRBV6-3; size: many; J: TRBJ1-1; D: NA
DNA: TGTGCCAGCAGCCAATCTTCAGGGGGCGAGCAGTACTTC; CDR3: CASSQSSGGEQYF; V: TRBV12-3/TRBV12-4; size: few; J: TRBJ2-7; D: TRBD1
DNA: TGTGCCAGCAGTGAATCAGGGGTAAGGGAGACCCAGTACTTC; CDR3: CASSESGVRETQYF; V: TRBV2; size: NA; J: TRBJ2-5; D: NA
DNA: TGCGCCAGCAGCCAAGATCTGACGGGGGGGATCTATGGCTACACCTTC; CDR3: CASSQDLTGGIYGYTF; V: TRBV4-3; size: NA; J: TRBJ1-2; D: NA
DNA: TGTGCCAGCAGCCCCGGACAGCACTACGAGCAGTACTTC; CDR3: CASSPGQHYEQYF; V: TRBV7-8; size: NA; J: TRBJ2-7; D: NA
DNA: TGTGCCAGCAGCTTGACAGGAGCAACTAATGAAAAACTGTTTTTT; CDR3: CASSLTGATNEKLFF; V: TRBV7-2; size: NA; J: TRBJ1-4; D: NA
DNA: TGTGCCAGCAGTCCGGGGGACAGCTACAATCAGCCCCAGCATTTT; CDR3: CASSPGDSYNQPQHF; V: TRBV27; size: NA; J: TRBJ1-5; D: TRBD1
DNA: TGTGCCAGCAGTTTAGGGGGCACAGGGGGCTATGGCTACACCTTC; CDR3: CASSLGGTGGYGYTF; V: TRBV27; size: NA; J: TRBJ1-2; D: TRBD1
DNA: TGTGCCAGCAGCTTCGGACTAGCGGGGGGCCGGGTCGGGGAGCTGTTTTTT; CDR3: CASSFGLAGGRVGELFF; V: TRBV7-2; size: NA; J: TRBJ2-2; D: TRBD2
DNA: TGCGCCAGCAGCTTACCTAGCGGGGGGGCCCCAGATACGCAGTATTTT; CDR3: CASSLPSGGAPDTQYF; V: TRBV5-1; size: NA; J: TRBJ2-3; D: TRBD2
DNA: TGTGCCAGCAGCCCAGGGGCAGATACGCAGTATTTT; CDR3: CASSPGADTQYF; V: TRBV27; size: NA; J: TRBJ2-3; D: NA
DNA: TGTGCCAGCAGCCCTCATACAGGGATCGGAGAAGCTTTCTTT; CDR3: CASSPHTGIGEAFF; V: TRBV9; size: NA; J: TRBJ1-1; D: NA
DNA: TGTGCCAGCAGCTTAGCGCAGGGCAGCACAGATACGCAGTATTTT; CDR3: CASSLAQGSTDTQYF; V: TRBV7-2; size: NA; J: TRBJ2-3; D: NA
DNA: TGTGCCAGCTCACCACTTTCAGATAGCAATCAGCCCCAGCATTTT; CDR3: CASSPLSDSNQPQHF; V: TRBV18; size: NA; J: TRBJ1-5; D: NA
DNA: TGTGCCAGCCGGTTCCCCCTGACGGGTCGTAGCTATGGCTACACCTTC; CDR3: CASRFPLTGRSYGYTF; V: TRBV27; size: NA; J: TRBJ1-2; D: NA
DNA: TGTGCCAGCAGTCCGTCCGGGGGATACAATTCACCCCTCCACTTT; CDR3: CASSPSGGYNSPLHF; V: TRBV7-8; size: NA; J: TRBJ1-6; D: NA
DNA: TGTGCCAGCAGCGTAGAGGACAGATCGTACTATGGCTACACCTTC; CDR3: CASSVEDRSYYGYTF; V: TRBV9; size: NA; J: TRBJ1-2; D: NA
DNA: TGTGCCAGCTCACCACCGCGCCAGCCCCAGCATTTT; CDR3: CASSPPRQPQHF; V: TRBV18; size: NA; J: TRBJ1-5; D: NA